This TCR beta chain came from a study of identical twins. In germline, CDR1 is MNHNS, CDR2 SASEGT. The V end lost 6 bases, the J end lost 5 bases, and 19 bases lay between the germline ends. The CDR3 is 15 amino acids. TCRdb called the 5' RACE reads again in MiXCR, with one record for every CDR3 protein. The data show about 520,000 distinct CDR3 sequences, about 20% seen once. This clonotype has more than one count but fewer than ten. The antigen is unknown. Regarding the study as a whole: Conclusions came from cross-sectional statistical analysis, not from following the same donors. Invariant MAIT and iNKT cells could partly confound zero-insertion analyses.

The sample was also reused in another study, on T cells expressing NK-cell markers. As that report states: These clonotypes additionally ranked first within the CD3+CD56-NKG2C+ fraction of a few donors.

The sample taken for sequencing was CD4+ T cells sorted from blood. The chain couples TRBV6-1 to TRBJ2-5, with a possible D match to TRBD2 (5 bases). The receptor was isolated from a woman aged 18-29 years in good health. The CDR3 bases are TGTGCCAGCAGCCTGCCGGGAAAATCAGTTGAGACCCAGTACTTC. Its protein is CASSLPGKSVETQYF.